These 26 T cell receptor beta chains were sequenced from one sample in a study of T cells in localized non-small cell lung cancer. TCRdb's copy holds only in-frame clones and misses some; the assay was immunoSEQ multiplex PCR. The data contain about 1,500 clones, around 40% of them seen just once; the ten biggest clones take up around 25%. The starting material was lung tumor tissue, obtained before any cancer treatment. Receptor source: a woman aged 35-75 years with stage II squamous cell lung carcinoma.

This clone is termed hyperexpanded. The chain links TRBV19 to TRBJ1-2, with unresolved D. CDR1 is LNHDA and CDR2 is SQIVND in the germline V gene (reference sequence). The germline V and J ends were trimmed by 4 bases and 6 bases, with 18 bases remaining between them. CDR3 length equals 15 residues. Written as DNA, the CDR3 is TGTGCCAGTAGTACCACCCTGACCAGCTCGGATGGCTACACCTTC. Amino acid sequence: CASSTTLTSSDGYTF.

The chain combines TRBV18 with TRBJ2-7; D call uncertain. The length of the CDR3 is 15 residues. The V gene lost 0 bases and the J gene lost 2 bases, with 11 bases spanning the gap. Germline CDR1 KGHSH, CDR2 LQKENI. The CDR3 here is CASSPPAGSAYEQYF. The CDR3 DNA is TGTGCCAGCTCACCACCGGCAGGATCGGCCTACGAGCAGTACTTC.

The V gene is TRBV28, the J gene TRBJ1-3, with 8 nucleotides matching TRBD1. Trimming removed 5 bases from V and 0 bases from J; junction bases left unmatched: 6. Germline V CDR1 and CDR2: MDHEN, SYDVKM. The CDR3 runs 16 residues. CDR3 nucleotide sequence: TGTGCCAGCAGTCTCCAGGGGGCACCCTCTGGAAACACCATATATTTT. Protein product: CASSLQGAPSGNTIYF.

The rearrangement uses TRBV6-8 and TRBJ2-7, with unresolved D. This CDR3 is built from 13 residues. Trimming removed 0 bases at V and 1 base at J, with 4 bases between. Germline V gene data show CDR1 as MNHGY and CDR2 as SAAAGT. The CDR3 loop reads CASSYSVSYEQYF. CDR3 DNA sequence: TGTGCCAGCAGTTACTCGGTTTCCTACGAGCAGTACTTC.

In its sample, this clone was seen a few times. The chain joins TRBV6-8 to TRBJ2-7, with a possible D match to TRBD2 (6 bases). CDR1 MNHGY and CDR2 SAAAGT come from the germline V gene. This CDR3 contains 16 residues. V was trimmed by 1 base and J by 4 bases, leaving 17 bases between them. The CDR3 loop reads CASSYFLAGGSYEQYF. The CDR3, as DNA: TGTGCCAGCAGTTACTTTCTCGCCGGGGGTTCGTACGAGCAGTACTTC.

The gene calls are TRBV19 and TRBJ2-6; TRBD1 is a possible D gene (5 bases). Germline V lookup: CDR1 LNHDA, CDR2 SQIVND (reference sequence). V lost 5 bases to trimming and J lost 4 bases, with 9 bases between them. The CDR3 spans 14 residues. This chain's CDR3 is CASSGASGANVLTF. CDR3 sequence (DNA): TGTGCCAGTAGTGGGGCTTCAGGGGCCAACGTCCTGACTTTC. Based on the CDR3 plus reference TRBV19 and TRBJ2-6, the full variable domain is DGGITQSPKYLFRKEGQNVTLSCEQNLNHDAMYWYRQDPGQGLRLIYYSQIVNDFQKGDIAEGYSVSREKKESFPLTVTSAQKNPTAFYLCASSGASGANVLTFGAGSRLTVL.

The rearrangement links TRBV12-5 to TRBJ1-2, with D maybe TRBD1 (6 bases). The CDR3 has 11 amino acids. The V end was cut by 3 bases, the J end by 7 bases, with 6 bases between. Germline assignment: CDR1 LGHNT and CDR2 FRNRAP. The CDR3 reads CASGLQGGYTF. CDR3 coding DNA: TGTGCTAGTGGTTTACAGGGTGGCTACACCTTC. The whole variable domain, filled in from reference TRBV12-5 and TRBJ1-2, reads DARVTQTPRHKVTEMGQEVTMRCQPILGHNTVFWYRQTMMQGLELLAYFRNRAPLDDSGMPKDRFSAEMPDATLATLKIQPSEPRDSAVYFCASGLQGGYTFGSGTRLTVV.

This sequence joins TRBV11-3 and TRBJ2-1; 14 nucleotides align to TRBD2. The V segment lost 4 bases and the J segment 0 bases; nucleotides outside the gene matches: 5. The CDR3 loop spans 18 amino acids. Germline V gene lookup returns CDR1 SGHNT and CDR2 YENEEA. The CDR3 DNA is TGTGCCAGCAGCTCCGGGACTAGCGGGAGTGGCTCCTACAATGAGCAGTTCTTC. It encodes CASSSGTSGSGSYNEQFF. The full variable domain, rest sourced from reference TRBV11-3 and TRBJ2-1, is EAGVVQSPRYKIIEKKQPVAFWCNPISGHNTLYWYLQNLGQGPELLIRYENEEAVDDSQLPKDRFSAERLKGVDSTLKIQPAELGDSAVYLCASSSGTSGSGSYNEQFFGPGTRLTVL.

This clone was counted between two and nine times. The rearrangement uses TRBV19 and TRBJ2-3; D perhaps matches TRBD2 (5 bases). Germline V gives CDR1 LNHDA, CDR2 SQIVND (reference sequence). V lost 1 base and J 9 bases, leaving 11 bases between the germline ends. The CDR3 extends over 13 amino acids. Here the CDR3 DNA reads TGTGCCAGTAGTATAGCCCCCGGGGAGACGCAGTATTTT. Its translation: CASSIAPGETQYF.

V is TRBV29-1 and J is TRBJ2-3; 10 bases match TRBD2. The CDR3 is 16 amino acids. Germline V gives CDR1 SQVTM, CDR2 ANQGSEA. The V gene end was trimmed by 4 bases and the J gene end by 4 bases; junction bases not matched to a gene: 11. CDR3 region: CSVAGASGSTADTQYF. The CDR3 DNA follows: TGCAGCGTTGCGGGGGCTAGCGGGAGTACCGCAGATACGCAGTATTTT.

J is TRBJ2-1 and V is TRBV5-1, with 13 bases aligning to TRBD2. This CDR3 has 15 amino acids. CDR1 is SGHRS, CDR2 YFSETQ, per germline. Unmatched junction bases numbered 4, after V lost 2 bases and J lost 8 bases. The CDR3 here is CASSLLAGGPDEQFF. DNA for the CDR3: TGCGCCAGCAGCTTACTAGCGGGAGGGCCGGATGAGCAGTTCTTC.

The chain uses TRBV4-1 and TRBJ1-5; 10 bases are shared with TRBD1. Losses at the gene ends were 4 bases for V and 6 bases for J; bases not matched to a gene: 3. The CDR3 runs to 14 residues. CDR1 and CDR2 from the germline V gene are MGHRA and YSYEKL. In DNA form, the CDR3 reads TGCGCCAGCAGCCGGACAGGGGGATTTCAGCCCCAGCATTTT. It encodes CASSRTGGFQPQHF.

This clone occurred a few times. CDR3 DNA sequence: TGTGCCAGCAGCCAAGGAGCGGGACGGACGAGAAATGAGCAGTTCTTC. Encoded protein: CASSQGAGRTRNEQFF. V is TRBV14 and J is TRBJ2-1; 7 bases match TRBD2. The CDR3 extends over 16 amino acids. Germline V lookup: CDR1 SGHDN, CDR2 FVKESK. J lost 7 bases, V lost 1 base, and 10 bases had no gene match.

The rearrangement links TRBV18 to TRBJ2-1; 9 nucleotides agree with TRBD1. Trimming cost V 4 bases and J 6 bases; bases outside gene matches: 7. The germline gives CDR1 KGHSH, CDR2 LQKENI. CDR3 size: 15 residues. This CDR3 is CASSLSMTGGNEQFF. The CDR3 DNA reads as TGTGCCAGCTCACTATCAATGACAGGGGGCAATGAGCAGTTCTTC.

Here the CDR3 reads CSVERASGTEAFF. CDR3 coding DNA: TGCAGCGTTGAAAGGGCGAGTGGCACTGAAGCTTTCTTT. The chain links TRBV29-1 to TRBJ1-1; no definite D call. Germline V gene data show CDR1 as SQVTM and CDR2 as ANQGSEA. The CDR3 is 13 residues long. V dropped 2 bases and J dropped 4 bases, with 11 bases sitting between them.

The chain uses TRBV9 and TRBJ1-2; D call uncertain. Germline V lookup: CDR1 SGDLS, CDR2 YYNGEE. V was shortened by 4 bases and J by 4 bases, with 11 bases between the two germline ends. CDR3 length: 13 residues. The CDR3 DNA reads TGTGCCAGCAGCTTCGGGCAGACCTATGGCTACACCTTC. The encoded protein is CASSFGQTYGYTF.

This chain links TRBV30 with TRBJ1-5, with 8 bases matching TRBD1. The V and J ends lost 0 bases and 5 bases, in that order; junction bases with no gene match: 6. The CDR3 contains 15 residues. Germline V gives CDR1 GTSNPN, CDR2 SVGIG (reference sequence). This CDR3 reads CAWSVGPGGYQPQHF. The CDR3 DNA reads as TGTGCCTGGAGTGTAGGCCCAGGGGGCTATCAGCCCCAGCATTTT.

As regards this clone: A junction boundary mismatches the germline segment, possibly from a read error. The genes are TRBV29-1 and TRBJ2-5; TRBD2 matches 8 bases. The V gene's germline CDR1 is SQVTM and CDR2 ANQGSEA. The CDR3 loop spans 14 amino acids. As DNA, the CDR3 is TGCAGCGTTATTACTCGGGAGGGCCAAAAGACCCAGTACTTC. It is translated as CSVITREGQKTQYF.

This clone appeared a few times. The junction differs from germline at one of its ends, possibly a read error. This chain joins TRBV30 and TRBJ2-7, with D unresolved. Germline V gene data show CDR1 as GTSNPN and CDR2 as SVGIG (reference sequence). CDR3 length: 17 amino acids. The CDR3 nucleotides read TGTGCTTGGAGTGTACTTGGGCGGTTCACTCTCTCCTACGAGCAGTACTTC. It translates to CAWSVLGRFTLSYEQYF.

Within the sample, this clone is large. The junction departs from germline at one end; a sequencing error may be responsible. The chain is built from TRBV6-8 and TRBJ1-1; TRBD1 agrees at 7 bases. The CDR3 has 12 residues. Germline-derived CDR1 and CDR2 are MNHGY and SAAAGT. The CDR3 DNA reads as TGTGCCATCAGTGGGACAGACACTGAAGCTTTCTTT. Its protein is CAISGTDTEAFF.

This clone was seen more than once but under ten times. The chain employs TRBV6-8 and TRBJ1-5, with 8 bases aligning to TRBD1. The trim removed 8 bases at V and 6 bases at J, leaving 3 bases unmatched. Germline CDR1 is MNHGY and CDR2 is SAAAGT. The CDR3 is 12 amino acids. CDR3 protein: CASRQGPQPQHF. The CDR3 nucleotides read TGTGCCAGCCGACAGGGGCCTCAGCCCCAGCATTTT.

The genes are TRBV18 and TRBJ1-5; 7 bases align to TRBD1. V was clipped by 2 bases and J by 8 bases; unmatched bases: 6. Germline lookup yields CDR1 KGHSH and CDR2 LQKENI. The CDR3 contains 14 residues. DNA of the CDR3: TGTGCCAGCTCACCAGCAGGCAGGGGGAAGCCCCAGCATTTT. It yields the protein CASSPAGRGKPQHF.

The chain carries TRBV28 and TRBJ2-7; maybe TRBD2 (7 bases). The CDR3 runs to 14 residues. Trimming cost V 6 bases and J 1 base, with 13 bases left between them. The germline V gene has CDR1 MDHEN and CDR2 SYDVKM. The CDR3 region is CASSTGGRSYEQYF. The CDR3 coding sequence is TGTGCCAGCAGCACGGGGGGCCGGTCCTACGAGCAGTACTTC.

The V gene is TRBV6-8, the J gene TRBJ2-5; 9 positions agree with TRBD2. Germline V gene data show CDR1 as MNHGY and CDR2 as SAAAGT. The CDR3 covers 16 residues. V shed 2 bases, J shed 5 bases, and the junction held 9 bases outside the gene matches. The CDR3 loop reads CASSYGVVREGETQYF. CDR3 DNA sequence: TGTGCCAGCAGTTACGGAGTAGTGCGGGAGGGGGAGACCCAGTACTTC.

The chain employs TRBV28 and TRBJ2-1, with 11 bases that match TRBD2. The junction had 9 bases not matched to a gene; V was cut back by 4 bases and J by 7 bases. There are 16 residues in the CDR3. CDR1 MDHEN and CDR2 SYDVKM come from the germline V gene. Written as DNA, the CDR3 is TGTGCCAGCAGTTACCAACTAGCGGGAGCCCGAAATGAGCAGTTCTTC. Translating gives CASSYQLAGARNEQFF.

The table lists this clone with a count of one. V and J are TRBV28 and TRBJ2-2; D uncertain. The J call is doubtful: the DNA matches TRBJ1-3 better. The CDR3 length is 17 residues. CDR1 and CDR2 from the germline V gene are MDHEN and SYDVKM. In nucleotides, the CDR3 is TGTGCCAGCAGTTTATGGACCAGCCCATTCTCTGGAAACACCATATATTTT. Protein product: CASSLWTSPFSGNTIYF.